One TCR beta chain is described in this entry. The CDR3 contains 16 residues. CDR1 LNHDA and CDR2 SQIVND come from the germline V gene (reference sequence). V was pared by 1 base and J by 4 bases, with 7 bases of the junction left unmatched. The sample is drawn from a study of Ad26.COV2.S vaccination and SARS-CoV-2 variants. The protocol was immunoSEQ multiplex PCR, while the TCRdb copy is restricted to in-frame clones and leaves out a portion. The data contain 120,000 to 150,000 clones, 75% to 90% of them singletons. This receptor was taken from a human donor who had recovered from COVID-19. The chain carries TRBV19 and TRBJ2-3; the match to TRBD2 covers 8 bases. Sequencing used peripheral blood, obtained after recovery from COVID-19. The CDR3: CASSIGPGGASDTQYF. CDR3 in DNA: TGTGCCAGTAGTATAGGTCCCGGGGGGGCTTCAGATACGCAGTATTTT.